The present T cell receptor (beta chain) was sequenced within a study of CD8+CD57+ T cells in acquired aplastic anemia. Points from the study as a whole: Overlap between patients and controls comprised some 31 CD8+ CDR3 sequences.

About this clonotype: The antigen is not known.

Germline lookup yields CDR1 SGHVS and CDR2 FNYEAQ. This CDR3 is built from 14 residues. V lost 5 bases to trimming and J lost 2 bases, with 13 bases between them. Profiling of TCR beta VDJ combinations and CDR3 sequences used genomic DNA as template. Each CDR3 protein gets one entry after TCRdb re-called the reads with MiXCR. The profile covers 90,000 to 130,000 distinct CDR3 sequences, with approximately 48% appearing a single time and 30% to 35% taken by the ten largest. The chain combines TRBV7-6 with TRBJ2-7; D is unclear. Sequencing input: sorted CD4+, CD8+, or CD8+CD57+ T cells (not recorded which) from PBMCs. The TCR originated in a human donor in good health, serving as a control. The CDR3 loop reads CASSISPGAYEQYF. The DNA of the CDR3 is TGTGCCAGCAGCATCAGCCCGGGTGCCTACGAGCAGTACTTC.